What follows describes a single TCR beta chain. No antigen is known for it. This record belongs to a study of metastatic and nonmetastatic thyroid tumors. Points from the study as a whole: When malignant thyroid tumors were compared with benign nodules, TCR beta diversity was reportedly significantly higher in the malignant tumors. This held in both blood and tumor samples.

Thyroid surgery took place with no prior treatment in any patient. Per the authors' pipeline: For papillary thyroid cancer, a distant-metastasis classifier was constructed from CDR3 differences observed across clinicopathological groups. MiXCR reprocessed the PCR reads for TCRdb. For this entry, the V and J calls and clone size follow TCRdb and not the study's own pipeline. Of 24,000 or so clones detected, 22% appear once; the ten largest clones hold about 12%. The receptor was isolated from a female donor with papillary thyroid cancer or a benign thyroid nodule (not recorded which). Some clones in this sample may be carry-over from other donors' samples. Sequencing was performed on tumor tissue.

The CDR3 DNA sequence: TGTGCCAGCAGCGACAGGGGTGGTGCGGGAGGGCTTTACGAGCAGTACTTC. This codes for CASSDRGGAGGLYEQYF. The chain links TRBV11-2 to TRBJ2-7; a possible D gene is TRBD2 (9 bases). Germline CDR1 SGHAT, CDR2 FQNNGV. This CDR3 contains 17 residues. V shed 5 bases and J shed 4 bases, with 24 bases lying between them.